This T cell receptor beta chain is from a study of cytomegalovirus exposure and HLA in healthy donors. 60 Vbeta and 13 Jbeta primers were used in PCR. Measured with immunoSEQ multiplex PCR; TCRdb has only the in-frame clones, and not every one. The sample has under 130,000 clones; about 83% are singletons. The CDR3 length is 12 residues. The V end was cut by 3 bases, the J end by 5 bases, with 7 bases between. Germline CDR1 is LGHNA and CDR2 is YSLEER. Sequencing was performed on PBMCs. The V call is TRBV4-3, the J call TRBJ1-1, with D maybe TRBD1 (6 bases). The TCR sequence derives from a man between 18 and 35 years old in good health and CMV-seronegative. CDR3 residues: CASSQDRTEAFF. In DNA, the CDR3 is TGCGCCAGCAGCCAGGACAGAACTGAAGCTTTCTTT.